The rows below give T cell receptor beta chains drawn from one sample of a study of long-term antiretroviral therapy in people with HIV. Sequencing used immunoSEQ multiplex PCR; TCRdb keeps in-frame clones, though not all of them. The sample lists some 40,000 clones, 70% to 90% occurring once. The input for sequencing was unsorted PBMCs, taken 1.2 years after starting antiretroviral therapy. These receptor sequences come from a woman in her forties or fifties with HIV. Both conserved end residues are part of each CDR3. Fields, in order: J gene, V gene, CDR3 length, CDR3 protein.

>TRBJ2-1|TRBV5-8|15
CASSLWRGGRDEQFF
>TRBJ1-6|TRBV10-3|12
CAIGAPNSPLHF
>TRBJ2-3|TRBV7-3|15
CASSPPTAGGHTQYF
>TRBJ2-2|TRBV2|15
CASSEVGSGAGELFF
>TRBJ2-3|TRBV15|16
CATSRGPGQGADTQYF
>TRBJ2-1|TRBV29-1|14
CSVGARGFNNEQFF
>TRBJ2-1|TRBV7-3|14
CASSLTGTGFEQFF
>TRBJ1-2|TRBV5-1|13
CASSFREGYGYTF
>TRBJ1-1|TRBV6-4|13
CASRSQQYTEAFF
>TRBJ2-7|TRBV2|16
CGGGPGLPQAPYEQYF
>TRBJ1-2|TRBV6-5|12
CASSYPDYGYTF
>TRBJ1-4|TRBV30|15
CAWSVYGTGREKLFF
>TRBJ1-1|TRBV6-6|11
CASSWRQKAFF
>TRBJ1-6|TRBV27|19
CASSSLGTGGAGYNSPLHF
>TRBJ1-1|TRBV2|12
CASSYRETEAFF
>TRBJ1-1|TRBV11-2|14
CASSSQSPNTEAFF
>TRBJ2-3|TRBV7-3|14
CASSLSGGTDTQYF
>TRBJ1-4|TRBV4-2|15
CASSQEGGTNEKLFF
>TRBJ2-1|TRBV7-6|13
CASSPPEGNEQFF
>TRBJ2-5|TRBV18|13
CASSAGRQETQYF
>TRBJ1-1|TRBV7-2|12
CASSLVGSQAFF
>TRBJ2-5|TRBV13|13
CASSLVRKETQYF
>TRBJ1-1|TRBV19|15
CASSVGGRGNTEAFF
>TRBJ2-5|TRBV19|19
CASSGGRTPVAGGQETQYF
>TRBJ1-1|TRBV29-1|12
CSVPDRGIEAFF
>TRBJ2-1|TRBV12-5|12
CASGGAGNEQFF
>TRBJ1-1|TRBV6-5|13
CACRGSGDTEAFF
>TRBJ2-7|TRBV6-1|14
CASRDRAIPYEQYF
>TRBJ2-2|TRBV7-6|16
CASSLAQGYSTGELFF
>TRBJ2-7|TRBV30|11
CVGADNYEQYF
>TRBJ2-1|TRBV1|16
CTSSQGTSGGADEQFF
>TRBJ1-4|TRBV19|15
CASSGPTEGSEKLFF
>TRBJ2-3|TRBV18|16
CASSPSRGRSTDTQYF
>TRBJ1-2|TRBV19|15
CASSQLRDRPYGYTF
>TRBJ2-2|TRBV4-2|15
CASSQTTGGAGELFF
>TRBJ1-2|TRBV27|14
CASSFSGQGHGYTF
>TRBJ2-1|TRBV13|16
CASSPSGTSGYNEQFF
>TRBJ1-1|TRBV2|16
CASSEPPVGGRTEAFF
>TRBJ1-1|TRBV27|14
CASSLAVVNTEAFF
>TRBJ1-1|TRBV4-2|14
CASSQELANTEAFF
>TRBJ1-6|TRBV18|14
CASSTPGEYSPLHF
>TRBJ2-7|TRBV7-2|15
CASSLMGQGSYEQYF
>TRBJ1-2|TRBV14|13
CASSQGLYYGYTF
>TRBJ2-7|TRBV18|15
CASSPFTGTDLEQYF